The clone carrying this T cell receptor beta chain was seen ten or more times. Amplified regions were TCR beta CDR3 sequences from RNA transcripts. HTBI primers were the set used in a first-round RT-PCR of the TCR CDR3. Each CDR3 protein gets one entry after TCRdb re-called the multiplex PCR reads with MiXCR. The sample gives about 400,000 distinct CDR3 sequences, around 14% of which show up once; around a third is in the top ten. The CDR3 has 14 residues. V was clipped by 6 bases and J by 4 bases, with 12 bases between them. The data were obtained in a study of T cells in Graves' hyperthyroidism and ophthalmopathy.

This rearrangement joins TRBV12-3 or TRBV12-4 to TRBJ1-4, with D tentatively TRBD1 (5 bases). Sequencing was performed on blood. The TCR was taken from a woman aged 25 to 39 with Graves' hyperthyroidism. In nucleotides, the CDR3 is TGTGCCAGCAGCTCCGGGACGGTTAATGAAAAACTGTTTTTT. Its protein product is CASSSGTVNEKLFF.